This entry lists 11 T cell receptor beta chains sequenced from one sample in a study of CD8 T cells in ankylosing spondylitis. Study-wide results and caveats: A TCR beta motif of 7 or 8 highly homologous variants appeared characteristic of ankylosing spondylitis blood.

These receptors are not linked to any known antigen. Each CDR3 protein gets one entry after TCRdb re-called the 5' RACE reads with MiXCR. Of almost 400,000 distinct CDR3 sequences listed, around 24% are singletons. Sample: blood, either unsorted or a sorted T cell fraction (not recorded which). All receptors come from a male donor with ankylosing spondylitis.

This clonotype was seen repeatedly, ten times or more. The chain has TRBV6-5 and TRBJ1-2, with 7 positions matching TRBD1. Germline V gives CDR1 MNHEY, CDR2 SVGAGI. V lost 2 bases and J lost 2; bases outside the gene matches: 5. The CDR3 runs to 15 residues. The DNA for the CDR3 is TGTGCCAGCAGTTACCGGAGGGGGCGGAACTATGGCTACACCTTC. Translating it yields CASSYRRGRNYGYTF.

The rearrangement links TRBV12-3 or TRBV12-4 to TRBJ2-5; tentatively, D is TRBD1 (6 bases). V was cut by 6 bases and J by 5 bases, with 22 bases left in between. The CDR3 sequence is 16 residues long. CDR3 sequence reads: CASSHMRDTKEETQYF. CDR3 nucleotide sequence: TGTGCCAGCAGCCATATGAGGGACACAAAGGAGGAGACCCAGTACTTC.

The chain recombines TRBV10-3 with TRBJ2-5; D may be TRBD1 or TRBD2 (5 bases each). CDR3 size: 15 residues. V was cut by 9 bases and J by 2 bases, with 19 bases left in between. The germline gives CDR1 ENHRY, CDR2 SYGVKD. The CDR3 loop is CAMGESGQGQETQYF. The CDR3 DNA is TGTGCCATGGGGGAATCGGGGCAAGGGCAAGAGACCCAGTACTTC.

The CDR3 here is CASSLAGHNTGELFF. DNA of the CDR3: TGCGCCAGCAGCTTGGCAGGACACAACACCGGGGAGCTGTTTTTT. The V and J genes are TRBV5-1 and TRBJ2-2; D possibly corresponds to TRBD1 (5 bases). The CDR3 contains 15 residues. The V gene's germline CDR1 is SGHRS and CDR2 YFSETQ. V was pared by 0 bases and J by 2 bases, with 8 bases between.

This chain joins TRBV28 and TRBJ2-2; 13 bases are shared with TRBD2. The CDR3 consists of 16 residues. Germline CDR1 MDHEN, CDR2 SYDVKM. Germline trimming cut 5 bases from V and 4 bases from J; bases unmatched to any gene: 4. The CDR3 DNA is TGTGCCAGCAGTACCACTAGCGGGAGGGCCACCGGGGAGCTGTTTTTT. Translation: CASSTTSGRATGELFF.

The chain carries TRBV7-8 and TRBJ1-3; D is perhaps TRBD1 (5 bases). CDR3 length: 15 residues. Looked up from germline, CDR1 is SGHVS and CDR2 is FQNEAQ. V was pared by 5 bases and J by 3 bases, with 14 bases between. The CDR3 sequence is CASSPRSRVGNTIYF. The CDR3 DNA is TGTGCCAGCAGCCCCCGGTCCAGGGTTGGAAACACCATATATTTT.

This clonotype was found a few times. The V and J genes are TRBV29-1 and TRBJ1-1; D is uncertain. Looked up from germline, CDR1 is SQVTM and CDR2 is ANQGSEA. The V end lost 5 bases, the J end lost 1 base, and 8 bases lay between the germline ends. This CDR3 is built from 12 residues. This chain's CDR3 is CSVMGPNTEAFF. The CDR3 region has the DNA TGCAGCGTTATGGGCCCGAACACTGAAGCTTTCTTT.

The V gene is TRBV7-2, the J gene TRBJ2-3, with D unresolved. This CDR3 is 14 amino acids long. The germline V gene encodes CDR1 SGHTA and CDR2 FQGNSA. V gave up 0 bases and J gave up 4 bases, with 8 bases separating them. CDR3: CASSLAQRADTQYF. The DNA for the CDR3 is TGTGCCAGCAGCTTAGCGCAGCGCGCAGATACGCAGTATTTT.

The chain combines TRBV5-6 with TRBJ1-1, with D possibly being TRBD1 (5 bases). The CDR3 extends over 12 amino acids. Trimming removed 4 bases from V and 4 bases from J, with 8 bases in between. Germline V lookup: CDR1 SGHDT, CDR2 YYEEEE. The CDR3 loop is CASSRRATEAFF. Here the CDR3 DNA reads TGTGCCAGCAGCCGCAGGGCCACTGAAGCTTTCTTT.

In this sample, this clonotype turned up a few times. The CDR3 DNA reads TGCGCCAGCAGCCCAGGACAGGGGGAGACTGAAAAACTGTTTTTT. It codes for CASSPGQGETEKLFF. The rearrangement uses TRBV5-1 and TRBJ1-4; 10 bases line up with TRBD1. V dropped 4 bases and J dropped 7; count of bases not matched to a gene: 7. Germline CDR1 SGHRS, CDR2 YFSETQ. There are 15 residues in the CDR3. The full variable domain, completed using reference TRBV5-1 and TRBJ1-4, is KAGVTQTPRYLIKTRGQQVTLSCSPISGHRSVSWYQQTPGQGLQFLFEYFSETQRNKGNFPGRFSGRQFSNSRSEMNVSTLELGDSALYLCASSPGQGETEKLFFGSGTQLSVL.

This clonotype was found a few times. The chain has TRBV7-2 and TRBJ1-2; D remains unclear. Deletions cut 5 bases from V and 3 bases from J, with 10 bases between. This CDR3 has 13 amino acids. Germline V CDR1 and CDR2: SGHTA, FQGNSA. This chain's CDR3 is CASSQTPHYGYTF. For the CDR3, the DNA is TGTGCCAGCAGCCAGACACCTCACTATGGCTACACCTTC. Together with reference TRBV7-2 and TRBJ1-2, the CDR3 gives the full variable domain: GAGVSQSPSNKVTEKGKDVELRCDPISGHTALYWYRQSLGQGLEFLIYFQGNSAPDKSGLPSDRFSAERTGGSVSTLTIQRTQQEDSAVYLCASSQTPHYGYTFGSGTRLTVV.